These 29 T cell receptor beta chains were sequenced from one sample in a study of OX40 agonist ivuxolimab in advanced cancers. Only in-frame clones appear in the TCRdb table, and some are missing; sequencing was by immunoSEQ multiplex PCR. Of approximately 50,000 clones listed, around 84% are singletons. This material consisted of CD4+ or CD8+ T cells sorted from blood, taken in a trial of the OX40 agonist ivuxolimab. These receptors came from an adult with an advanced solid tumor such as melanoma, head and neck, liver or kidney cancer.

This clone has a handful of counts. The V call is TRBV7-8, the J call TRBJ1-5, with a weak D call TRBD1 (5 bases). The V end was cut by 5 bases, the J end by 3 bases, with 11 bases between. The CDR3 has 14 residues. Germline CDR1 and CDR2: SGHVS and FQNEAQ. The CDR3 nucleotides read TGTGCCAGCAGCGTAGTGGACACCAATCAGCCCCAGCATTTT. This sequence encodes CASSVVDTNQPQHF.

This sequence joins TRBV7-2 and TRBJ2-7; 7 nucleotides match TRBD2. In germline, CDR1 is SGHTA, CDR2 FQGNSA. With 1 base clipped from V and 4 bases from J, the junction kept 7 bases outside the gene matches. This CDR3 has 15 residues. CDR3 nucleotide sequence: TGTGCCAGCAGCTTAGGGGCGGGGGTTTTATACGAGCAGTACTTC. Amino acids: CASSLGAGVLYEQYF.

This chain joins TRBV6-6 and TRBJ2-2; D is unclear. This CDR3 comprises 16 residues. Germline lookup yields CDR1 MNHNY and CDR2 SVGAGI (reference sequence). With 0 bases removed from V and 3 bases from J, the gap between germline ends came to 11 bases. CDR3 nucleotides: TGTGCCAGCAGTTACTCGATTCCGGGCCACACCGGGGAGCTGTTTTTT. Protein: CASSYSIPGHTGELFF.

The chain joins TRBV28 to TRBJ2-3, with TRBD2 matching over 9 bases. The CDR3 covers 16 residues. Germline V CDR1 and CDR2: MDHEN, SYDVKM. J was trimmed by 5 bases and V by 6 bases; bases with no gene match: 12. For the CDR3, the DNA is TGTGCCAGCAGCTACCAAATTAGCGGGAGTATAGATACGCAGTATTTT. Translation: CASSYQISGSIDTQYF.

For this clone: This sample includes further DNA sequences coding for the same CDR3. The V and J genes are TRBV28 and TRBJ1-5, with D possibly matching TRBD1 (6 bases). CDR1 is MDHEN and CDR2 is SYDVKM in the germline V gene. The CDR3 has 13 amino acids. V gave up 6 bases and J gave up 4 bases, with 10 bases separating them. CDR3: CASRGGSNQPQHF. The CDR3 DNA reads as TGTGCCAGCAGAGGGGGGTCGAATCAGCCCCAGCATTTT. The variable domain in full, with the rest retrieved from reference TRBV28 and TRBJ1-5, is DVKVTQSSRYLVKRTGEKVFLECVQDMDHENMFWYRQDPGLGLRLIYFSYDVKMKEKGDIPEGYSVSREKKERFSLILESASTNQTSMYLCASRGGSNQPQHFGDGTRLSIL.

The V and J genes are TRBV19 and TRBJ1-2; 8 bases are a match to TRBD1. The V gene's germline CDR1 is LNHDA and CDR2 SQIVND (reference sequence). This CDR3 has 13 amino acids. V lost 4 bases and J lost 7; bases outside the gene matches: 5. The CDR3 nucleotides are TGTGCCAGTAGTAGACAGGGGAGAGGTGGCTACACCTTC. This encodes CASSRQGRGGYTF.

The V and J genes are TRBV18 and TRBJ2-2; 14 nucleotides match TRBD2. J gave up 5 bases and V 4 bases, and 3 bases lay outside the gene matches. From germline, CDR1 is KGHSH and CDR2 LQKENI. The CDR3 covers 16 residues. The CDR3 DNA is TGTGCCAGCTCACGGACTAGCGGGGGGATGACCGGGGAGCTGTTTTTT. Translation gives CASSRTSGGMTGELFF.

This clone occurred once. The chain combines TRBV7-3 with TRBJ2-7; D call uncertain. This CDR3 has 16 residues. CDR1 is SGHTA, CDR2 FQGTGA, per germline. Trimming left V 5 bases short and J 6 bases short, with 23 bases between. The CDR3 DNA follows: TGTGCCAGCAGCCCCCAAGCCCCCTCCTTACAGAGCGAGCAGTACTTC. Its protein product is CASSPQAPSLQSEQYF.

In this sample, this clone turned up once. The chain uses TRBV6-6 and TRBJ1-3; weak D call: TRBD1 (5 bases). Germline V gives CDR1 MNHNY, CDR2 SVGAGI (reference sequence). The V end was cut by 5 bases, the J end by 4 bases, with 12 bases between. The CDR3 length is 14 residues. The CDR3 nucleotides are TGTGCCAGCAGTGGGACCCGCCAGGGAAACACCATATATTTT. Protein: CASSGTRQGNTIYF.

The gene calls are TRBV19 and TRBJ1-5; D call uncertain. Per germline, CDR1 LNHDA and CDR2 SQIVND (reference sequence). Trimming stripped 7 bases from V and 0 bases from J, with 10 bases between. This CDR3 has 14 amino acids. CDR3 bases: TGTGCCAGTACCAGACTTTATAGCAATCAGCCCCAGCATTTT. Its translation is CASTRLYSNQPQHF.

The rearrangement uses TRBV5-1 and TRBJ2-1; no reliable D call. Germline CDR1 reads SGHRS; CDR2 reads YFSETQ. V was clipped by 4 bases and J by 0 bases, with 11 bases between them. This CDR3 spans 15 amino acids. In nucleotides, the CDR3 is TGCGCCAGCAGCCCCCAGGTTAGCTCCTACAATGAGCAGTTCTTC. Encoded protein: CASSPQVSSYNEQFF.

This clone was seen more than once but under ten times. The J gene is TRBJ1-2, the V gene TRBV6-4; D is perhaps TRBD1 (5 bases). CDR3 length: 13 amino acids. CDR1 is MRHNA, CDR2 SNTAGT, per germline. Trimming removed 3 bases from V and 7 bases from J, with 12 bases in between. The CDR3 coding sequence is TGTGCCAGCAGTGAACGGGACGGGCTTGGCTACACCTTC. Protein product: CASSERDGLGYTF.

The rearrangement links TRBV23-1 to TRBJ1-2; 7 bases agree with TRBD1. TRBV23-1 has ORF status, its function being uncertain. With 3 bases clipped from V and 3 bases from J, the junction kept 19 bases outside the gene matches. This CDR3 is 19 amino acids long. The DNA of the CDR3 is TGCGCCAGCAGTCAGGAAAGCGGGCAACAGGGGTTTGCCGACTATGGCTACACCTTC. Translation gives CASSQESGQQGFADYGYTF.

Only a few counts were recorded for this clone. This chain connects TRBV5-4 to TRBJ2-5; 7 bases agree with TRBD1. The CDR3 sequence is 15 residues long. V shed 4 bases, J shed 5 bases, and the junction held 11 bases outside the gene matches. Germline-derived CDR1 and CDR2 are SGHNT and YYREEE (reference sequence). CDR3 DNA: TGTGCCAGCAGCCACTTACAGGGGAGTTTGGAGACCCAGTACTTC. Translating gives CASSHLQGSLETQYF.

The chain combines TRBV7-9 with TRBJ1-5; perhaps TRBD1 as D (6 bases). V dropped 5 bases and J dropped 3 bases, with 17 bases sitting between them. This CDR3 is built from 16 residues. The V gene's germline CDR1 is SEHNR and CDR2 FQNEAQ (reference sequence). In DNA form, the CDR3 reads TGTGCCAGCAGCGCAGCGGGGGCAGGGCACAATCAGCCCCAGCATTTT. Translated: CASSAAGAGHNQPQHF. Based on the CDR3 plus reference TRBV7-9 and TRBJ1-5, the full variable domain is DTGVSQNPRHKITKRGQNVTFRCDPISEHNRLYWYRQTLGQGPEFLTYFQNEAQLEKSRLLSDRFSAERPKGSFSTLEIQRTEQGDSAMYLCASSAAGAGHNQPQHFGDGTRLSIL.

V is TRBV5-6 and J is TRBJ2-7; 10 bases are a match to TRBD2. V trimming: 9 bases; J trimming: 2 bases; junction bases outside the gene matches: 8. Looked up from germline, CDR1 is SGHDT and CDR2 is YYEEEE. The CDR3 runs 14 residues. CDR3 amino acids: CATAERGGTYEQYF. DNA of the CDR3: TGTGCCACCGCGGAGCGGGGGGGAACCTACGAGCAGTACTTC. Supplemented by reference TRBV5-6 and TRBJ2-7, the full variable domain reads DAGVTQSPTHLIKTRGQQVTLRCSPKSGHDTVSWYQQALGQGPQFIFQYYEEEERQRGNFPDRFSGHQFPNYSSELNVNALLLGDSALYLCATAERGGTYEQYFGPGTRLTVT.

This clone has a single count. The DNA of the CDR3 is TGTGCCAGCAGCTTAACTTCGAATCAGCCCCAGCATTTT. Encoded protein: CASSLTSNQPQHF. The chain couples TRBV7-3 to TRBJ1-5; no clear D. The germline V and J ends were trimmed by 0 bases and 4 bases, with 4 bases remaining between them. CDR1 SGHTA and CDR2 FQGTGA come from the germline V gene. The CDR3 totals 13 residues.

The DNA for the CDR3 is TGCGCCAGCAGCCAAGTTGTGTTCGGCGCGGCCCGGGGGGAGACCCAGTACTTC. Its translation is CASSQVVFGAARGETQYF. This chain uses TRBV4-3 with TRBJ2-5; D is perhaps TRBD2 (6 bases). The V end was cut by 1 base, the J end by 5 bases, with 23 bases between. Looked up from germline, CDR1 is LGHNA and CDR2 is YSLEER. The CDR3 has 18 residues.

This clone occurred a few times. The genes are TRBV7-2 and TRBJ2-3; tentative D call: TRBD2 (6 bases). Germline V gives CDR1 SGHTA, CDR2 FQGNSA. V lost 3 bases to trimming and J lost 2 bases, with 9 bases between them. This CDR3 has 14 amino acids. CDR3 in amino acids: CASSFSGFTDTQYF. CDR3 bases: TGTGCCAGCAGCTTTAGCGGATTCACAGATACGCAGTATTTT. Full variable domain (missing parts from reference TRBV7-2 and TRBJ2-3): GAGVSQSPSNKVTEKGKDVELRCDPISGHTALYWYRQSLGQGLEFLIYFQGNSAPDKSGLPSDRFSAERTGGSVSTLTIQRTQQEDSAVYLCASSFSGFTDTQYFGPGTRLTVL.

The rearrangement joins TRBV5-6 to TRBJ2-6, with D possibly matching TRBD2 (6 bases). This CDR3 is built from 17 residues. Germline lookup yields CDR1 SGHDT and CDR2 YYEEEE. Trimming cost V 4 bases and J 0 bases, with 14 bases left between them. The DNA of the CDR3 is TGTGCCAGCAGCGGCGGGACGGCCCGCTCTGGGGCCAACGTCCTGACTTTC. As protein: CASSGGTARSGANVLTF.

This clone came up a few times. V and J are TRBV7-9 and TRBJ2-3, with unresolved D. CDR3 length: 13 residues. From germline, CDR1 is SEHNR and CDR2 FQNEAQ (reference sequence). Between the trimmed V and J ends, which lost 5 bases and 4 bases, there was a span of 10 bases. In DNA form, the CDR3 reads TGTGCCAGCAGCCCGAGAGGTCCAGATACGCAGTATTTT. Translated: CASSPRGPDTQYF.

This clone was seen only once. The CDR3 nucleotides read TGTGCCATCGATGAGGGGAAGCGGAGGAGGGACGAGCAGTACTTC. It encodes CAIDEGKRRRDEQYF. This chain uses TRBV10-3 with TRBJ2-7; maybe TRBD2 (6 bases). The CDR3 is 15 amino acids. Trimming removed 8 bases from V and 5 bases from J, with 22 bases in between. Germline V gene data show CDR1 as ENHRY and CDR2 as SYGVKD.

The genes are TRBV4-1 and TRBJ1-2; 7 nucleotides align to TRBD1. This CDR3 contains 17 residues. Germline lookup yields CDR1 MGHRA and CDR2 YSYEKL. V lost 2 bases, J lost 8 bases, and 17 bases stayed unmatched. The CDR3 DNA is TGCGCCAGCAGCCAAATACAGACCTCAGGGGGGATGAGCGGCTACACCTTC. Translation: CASSQIQTSGGMSGYTF.

The chain employs TRBV7-3 and TRBJ2-2, with D perhaps TRBD2 (5 bases). Looked up from germline, CDR1 is SGHTA and CDR2 is FQGTGA. CDR3 length: 14 residues. The ends were cut back, 4 bases at V and 6 bases at J, with 12 bases in the middle. CDR3 region: CASSSSGVSGELFF. As DNA, the CDR3 is TGTGCCAGCAGCTCATCCGGGGTGTCCGGGGAGCTGTTTTTT.

This clone has just a few counts. The rearrangement uses TRBV4-3 and TRBJ1-2, with TRBD1 identical over 9 bases. CDR3 length: 15 residues. Germline CDR1 reads LGHNA; CDR2 reads YSLEER. The ends lost 3 bases at V and 6 bases at J; junction bases unmatched: 8. Here the CDR3 DNA reads TGCGCCAGCAGCCAGTCCCGGGACAGGGCCCATGGCTACACCTTC. Encoded protein: CASSQSRDRAHGYTF.

A single count supports this clone. This CDR3 is CASSFQAEQETQYF. Written as DNA, the CDR3 is TGTGCCAGCAGCTTCCAGGCGGAACAAGAGACCCAGTACTTC. The J gene is TRBJ2-5, the V gene TRBV11-2; D remains unclear. Trimming pared 3 bases from V and 2 bases from J, leaving 10 bases between. This CDR3 region has 14 residues. CDR1 is SGHAT, CDR2 FQNNGV, per germline.

This chain links TRBV7-6 with TRBJ1-3, with TRBD1 matching over 9 bases. V gave up 5 bases and J gave up 2 bases; unmatched junction bases: 7. The V gene's germline CDR1 is SGHVS and CDR2 FNYEAQ. This CDR3 region has 16 residues. CDR3 protein: CASSQGQGGAGNTIYF. CDR3 nucleotide sequence: TGTGCCAGCAGCCAGGGACAGGGAGGAGCTGGAAACACCATATATTTT.

The sample holds one count of this clone. The chain carries TRBV30 and TRBJ1-3; D gene uncertain. The CDR3 has 13 residues. CDR1 is GTSNPN and CDR2 is SVGIG in the germline V gene (reference sequence). Deletions cut 1 base from V and 0 bases from J, with 4 bases between. CDR3: CAWSGRSGNTIYF. For the CDR3, the DNA is TGTGCCTGGAGTGGCCGCTCTGGAAACACCATATATTTT.

A few counts support this clone. In nucleotides, the CDR3 is TGCAGCGGTACCAGGTCCTCGAACACTGAAGCTTTCTTT. Translated: CSGTRSSNTEAFF. V is TRBV29-1 and J is TRBJ1-1; D gene ambiguous. Trimming removed 7 bases at V and 1 base at J, with 13 bases between. The CDR3 length is 13 residues. Germline V CDR1 and CDR2: SQVTM, ANQGSEA.